The 23 T cell receptor beta chains below come from one sample, sequenced in a study of blood T cell repertoires in COVID-19. Produced via immunoSEQ multiplex PCR; TCRdb's table is partial and in-frame only. In the table there are hundreds of thousands of clones, around 84% of which are singletons. Sequencing was carried out using PBMCs or T cells enriched from blood (not recorded which). The receptors here all came from a man aged 40-49 years who had recovered from COVID-19.

V gene TRBV28 combines with J gene TRBJ1-4; 7 bases align to TRBD1. Germline V gives CDR1 MDHEN, CDR2 SYDVKM. With 5 bases clipped from V and 7 bases from J, the junction kept 10 bases outside the gene matches. The CDR3 runs to 15 residues. In DNA, the CDR3 is TGTGCCAGCAGTCCAGGGGGGCGTGTATCTGAAAAACTGTTTTTT. Translated, it gives CASSPGGRVSEKLFF.

J is TRBJ2-5 and V is TRBV19; TRBD1 matches 7 bases. Germline loops: CDR1 LNHDA, CDR2 SQIVND (reference sequence). The CDR3 runs 14 residues. V lost 4 bases to trimming and J lost 5 bases; unmatched junction nucleotides: 7. The CDR3 DNA reads as TGTGCCAGTAGTACCGGGACGGACAGGGAGACCCAGTACTTC. Its translation is CASSTGTDRETQYF.

V usage is TRBV13 and J usage is TRBJ2-7, with 11 bases lining up with TRBD2. Germline V gene lookup returns CDR1 PRHDT and CDR2 FYEKMQ (reference sequence). The V and J ends lost 1 base and 6 bases, in that order; junction bases with no gene match: 5. The CDR3 extends over 15 amino acids. This CDR3 reads CASSLELAGGREQYF. The CDR3 bases are TGTGCCAGCAGCTTAGAGCTAGCGGGGGGTCGCGAGCAGTACTTC.

This clone was found once. The chain uses TRBV19 and TRBJ1-1; D gene ambiguous. The length of the CDR3 is 14 residues. Germline lookup yields CDR1 LNHDA and CDR2 SQIVND (reference sequence). V was pared by 4 bases and J by 4 bases, with 13 bases between. The CDR3 loop is CASSTGTLTTEAFF. The CDR3 DNA is TGTGCCAGTAGTACAGGCACCCTGACCACTGAAGCTTTCTTT. Full variable domain (rest looked up from reference TRBV19 and TRBJ1-1): DGGITQSPKYLFRKEGQNVTLSCEQNLNHDAMYWYRQDPGQGLRLIYYSQIVNDFQKGDIAEGYSVSREKKESFPLTVTSAQKNPTAFYLCASSTGTLTTEAFFGQGTRLTVV.

The chain uses TRBV5-1 and TRBJ2-1; unclear D gene. Trimming removed 0 bases at V and 10 bases at J, with 5 bases between. The CDR3 has 11 residues. Looked up from germline, CDR1 is SGHRS and CDR2 is YFSETQ. In DNA form, the CDR3 reads TGCGCCAGCAGCTTGGCCAGGGAGCAGTTCTTC. Its translation: CASSLAREQFF.

This CDR3 reads CSASPLSAGELFF. The CDR3 coding sequence is TGCAGTGCTAGTCCACTGAGCGCCGGGGAGCTGTTTTTT. This chain joins TRBV20-1 and TRBJ2-2; D not resolved. The ends were cut back, 3 bases at V and 6 bases at J, with 11 bases in the middle. The germline V gene has CDR1 DFQATT and CDR2 SNEGSKA (reference sequence). This CDR3 contains 13 residues.

This clone has more than one count but fewer than ten. The V and J genes are TRBV3-1 (or the pseudogene TRBV3-2) and TRBJ1-1, with D hard to call. CDR3 size: 13 residues. V was pared by 0 bases and J by 6 bases, with 8 bases between. The germline gives CDR1 LGHDT, CDR2 YNNKEL (reference sequence). Here the CDR3 reads CASSQDRVAEAFF. The CDR3 coding sequence is TGTGCCAGCAGCCAAGATCGGGTGGCTGAAGCTTTCTTT.

The genes are TRBV19 and TRBJ1-1, with D tentatively TRBD1 (5 bases). Germline loops: CDR1 LNHDA, CDR2 SQIVND (reference sequence). The CDR3 covers 17 residues. Trimming shortened V by 3 bases and J by 5 bases, and 22 bases separated the two germline ends. Written as DNA, the CDR3 is TGTGCCAGTAGTATCAGGTCAGGGACCTCCGGGGGGACTGAAGCTTTCTTT. Protein product: CASSIRSGTSGGTEAFF.

The chain employs TRBV4-1 and TRBJ1-3; TRBD1 aligns across 8 bases. This CDR3 is 18 amino acids long. Germline V gives CDR1 MGHRA, CDR2 YSYEKL. Trimming removed 3 bases from V and 4 bases from J; junction bases left unmatched: 14. DNA of the CDR3: TGCGCCAGCAGCCATGCCACAGGGGGTATTAACAGAGGAAACACCATATATTTT. Its translation is CASSHATGGINRGNTIYF.

This chain uses TRBV10-3 with TRBJ2-1; TRBD2 matches at 7 bases. The CDR3 loop spans 16 amino acids. The germline CDR1 and CDR2 sequences are ENHRY and SYGVKD. V lost 3 bases and J lost 7; bases outside the gene matches: 12. The CDR3, as DNA: TGTGCCATCAGTGATCTTGGGGGGGGACCTCGGAATGAGCAGTTCTTC. It translates to CAISDLGGGPRNEQFF.

The rearrangement links TRBV5-1 to TRBJ2-7; 9 nucleotides agree with TRBD1. This CDR3 is 14 amino acids long. Looked up from germline, CDR1 is SGHRS and CDR2 is YFSETQ. The ends lost 2 bases at V and 5 bases at J; junction bases unmatched: 5. CDR3 nucleotide sequence: TGCGCCAGCAGCTTAGAGGACAGGGGAGACGAGCAGTACTTC. This translates into CASSLEDRGDEQYF.

In DNA form, the CDR3 reads TGTGCCAGCAGCTTGGCAGGGGAAGGGCAGCCCCAGCATTTT. As protein: CASSLAGEGQPQHF. The chain is built from TRBV7-9 and TRBJ1-5; possibly TRBD1 for D (6 bases). V shed 3 bases and J shed 7 bases, with 13 bases lying between them. CDR3 length: 14 amino acids. Germline V gene lookup returns CDR1 SEHNR and CDR2 FQNEAQ (reference sequence).

CDR3 loop: CASSYQGAYEQYF. CDR3 DNA: TGTGCCAGCAGTTACCAGGGGGCCTACGAGCAGTACTTC. This chain joins TRBV6-5 and TRBJ2-7, with TRBD1 matching 7 bases. Per the germline V gene, CDR1 is MNHEY and CDR2 is SVGAGI. V lost 2 bases and J lost 2; bases outside the gene matches: 0. The CDR3 has 13 amino acids.

This clone came up a few times. The rearrangement joins TRBV27 to TRBJ1-2, with 8 bases fitting TRBD1. CDR3 length: 16 residues. J was trimmed by 4 bases and V by 5 bases; bases with no gene match: 12. Germline V gives CDR1 MNHEY, CDR2 SMNVEV (reference sequence). The CDR3 spells CASSLQGQGRSYGYTF. For the CDR3, the DNA is TGTGCCAGCAGTCTCCAAGGACAGGGCCGGAGCTATGGCTACACCTTC.

The rearrangement uses TRBV28 and TRBJ1-1; weak D call: TRBD1 (5 bases). CDR3 length: 17 amino acids. The germline V and J ends were trimmed by 10 bases and 4 bases, with 28 bases remaining between them. CDR1 is MDHEN and CDR2 is SYDVKM in the germline V gene. CDR3 sequence: CAISPQIDSNPSTEAFF. The CDR3 DNA reads as TGTGCCATCTCCCCCCAAATAGACAGCAACCCTAGCACTGAAGCTTTCTTT. The variable domain in full, with the rest retrieved from reference TRBV28 and TRBJ1-1, is DVKVTQSSRYLVKRTGEKVFLECVQDMDHENMFWYRQDPGLGLRLIYFSYDVKMKEKGDIPEGYSVSREKKERFSLILESASTNQTSMYLCAISPQIDSNPSTEAFFGQGTRLTVV.

V usage is TRBV23-1 and J usage is TRBJ1-6; 9 bases fit TRBD1. TRBV23-1 qualifies as an ORF whose function is uncertain. The CDR3 extends over 12 amino acids. The ends lost 4 bases at V and 18 bases at J; junction bases unmatched: 7. The CDR3 loop reads CASSLGGQGRHF. The DNA for the CDR3 is TGCGCCAGCAGTCTCGGCGGACAGGGGCGCCACTTT.

The chain couples TRBV7-9 to TRBJ1-1; 7 bases agree with TRBD1. The trim removed 2 bases at V and 7 bases at J, leaving 13 bases unmatched. The CDR3 totals 16 residues. Germline assignment: CDR1 SEHNR and CDR2 FQNEAQ (reference sequence). The chain's CDR3 is CASSLMHRAGGIEAFF. In nucleotides, the CDR3 is TGTGCCAGCAGCTTAATGCACCGGGCAGGGGGAATTGAAGCTTTCTTT.

The chain employs TRBV2 and TRBJ1-4, with D possibly TRBD1 on 5 matching bases. This CDR3 has 13 residues. Germline V gives CDR1 SNHLY, CDR2 FYNNEI. The V gene lost 6 bases and the J gene lost 8 bases, with 13 bases spanning the gap. CDR3 in DNA: TGTGCCAGCAGGGACTATCCAGGGGAAAAACTGTTTTTT. This codes for CASRDYPGEKLFF. The variable domain in full, with the rest retrieved from reference TRBV2 and TRBJ1-4, is EPEVTQTPSHQVTQMGQEVILRCVPISNHLYFYWYRQILGQKVEFLVSFYNNEISEKSEIFDDQFSVERPDGSNFTLKIRSTKLEDSAMYFCASRDYPGEKLFFGSGTQLSVL.

The CDR3 loop reads CASTIGGRTQETQYF. DNA for the CDR3: TGCGCCAGCACTATCGGAGGCAGAACCCAAGAGACCCAGTACTTC. This chain links TRBV5-1 with TRBJ2-5; a weak D match, TRBD2 (5 bases). Germline CDR1 reads SGHRS; CDR2 reads YFSETQ. The germline V and J ends were trimmed by 6 bases and 1 base, with 16 bases remaining between them. This CDR3 has 15 residues.

The chain has TRBV19 and TRBJ2-1, with 8 bases fitting TRBD2. From germline, CDR1 is LNHDA and CDR2 SQIVND (reference sequence). The CDR3 totals 16 residues. J was trimmed by 6 bases and V by 7 bases; bases with no gene match: 14. Here the CDR3 DNA reads TGTGCCAGTATGCCGGGAGGGGGTCTCTGGGGCAATGAGCAGTTCTTC. Protein: CASMPGGGLWGNEQFF. Full variable domain (missing parts from reference TRBV19 and TRBJ2-1): DGGITQSPKYLFRKEGQNVTLSCEQNLNHDAMYWYRQDPGQGLRLIYYSQIVNDFQKGDIAEGYSVSREKKESFPLTVTSAQKNPTAFYLCASMPGGGLWGNEQFFGPGTRLTVL.

The chain recombines TRBV3-1 (or the pseudogene TRBV3-2) with TRBJ2-5, with TRBD2 matching over 16 bases. Trimming cost V 2 bases and J 4 bases; bases outside gene matches: 7. Germline CDR1 reads LGHDT; CDR2 reads YNNKEL (reference sequence). The CDR3 is made up of 18 amino acids. CDR3: CASSQPRGLAGGSETQYF. The CDR3 region has the DNA TGTGCCAGCAGCCAACCTAGGGGACTAGCGGGAGGGTCAGAGACCCAGTACTTC.

The rearrangement uses TRBV10-3 and TRBJ1-1; D call uncertain. CDR1 and CDR2 (germline): ENHRY, SYGVKD. The CDR3 covers 15 residues. V lost 0 bases and J 2 bases, leaving 10 bases between the germline ends. The CDR3 coding sequence is TGTGCCATCAGTGAGTCCCTCAGGCCTAACACTGAAGCTTTCTTT. Translation gives CAISESLRPNTEAFF.

This chain joins TRBV14 and TRBJ1-2, with TRBD1 as a possible D gene (6 bases). Germline loops: CDR1 SGHDN, CDR2 FVKESK. The germline V and J ends were trimmed by 4 bases and 2 bases, with 8 bases remaining between them. CDR3 length equals 13 residues. CDR3 in DNA: TGTGCCAGCAGCCGCGGACAGAACTATGGCTACACCTTC. This gives the protein CASSRGQNYGYTF.